The next 13 T cell receptor beta chains were all read from a single sample in a study of cytomegalovirus exposure and HLA in healthy donors. The PCR had 60 Vbeta and 13 Jbeta primers. The assay was immunoSEQ multiplex PCR, and TCRdb's table has in-frame clones only and misses some. The sample has 150,000 to 200,000 clones, 75% to 85% seen once; the top ten hold 1.5% to 2%. Sequenced input: PBMCs. All receptors derive from a man aged 18 to 30 in good health and CMV-seronegative.

The chain has TRBV5-4 and TRBJ2-7; a possible D gene is TRBD1 (5 bases). The germline V and J ends were trimmed by 1 base and 0 bases, with 5 bases remaining between them. Germline-derived CDR1 and CDR2 are SGHNT and YYREEE (reference sequence). The CDR3 extends over 13 amino acids. Here the CDR3 DNA reads TGTGCCAGCAGCTTGACAGGCTCCTACGAGCAGTACTTC. Protein sequence: CASSLTGSYEQYF.

The count of this clone is one. Written as DNA, the CDR3 is TGTGCCAGCAGCAGGGACAAAGGCGGCTACACCTTC. Translation gives CASSRDKGGYTF. The rearrangement joins TRBV5-4 to TRBJ1-2; maybe TRBD1 (6 bases). The CDR3 runs to 12 residues. The V gene's germline CDR1 is SGHNT and CDR2 YYREEE (reference sequence). V was cut by 4 bases and J by 8 bases, with 12 bases left in between.

J is TRBJ1-6 and V is TRBV2; 7 bases match TRBD1. Losses at the gene ends were 6 bases for V and 9 bases for J; bases not matched to a gene: 11. Looked up from germline, CDR1 is SNHLY and CDR2 is FYNNEI. The CDR3 contains 15 residues. Here the CDR3 reads CASRARQGLGSPLHF. In DNA, the CDR3 is TGTGCCAGCAGAGCAAGACAGGGACTTGGTTCACCCCTCCACTTT.

This chain uses TRBV19 with TRBJ1-1, with D possibly TRBD1 on 5 matching bases. CDR1 and CDR2 (germline): LNHDA, SQIVND (reference sequence). The CDR3 is 15 amino acids. V was shortened by 4 bases and J by 0 bases, with 12 bases between the two germline ends. CDR3 nucleotides: TGTGCCAGTAGTACCCTGGGGCAGTTGAACACTGAAGCTTTCTTT. Translation gives CASSTLGQLNTEAFF.

V and J are TRBV6-1 and TRBJ1-4; possible D gene TRBD1, 5 bases. Trimming pared 2 bases from V and 4 bases from J, leaving 20 bases between. Germline loops: CDR1 MNHNS, CDR2 SASEGT. The CDR3 is 18 amino acids. The CDR3 spells CASSEMGIVGLRNEKLFF. CDR3 sequence (DNA): TGTGCCAGCAGTGAAATGGGAATTGTGGGGCTGCGTAATGAAAAACTGTTTTTT.

This chain links TRBV7-9 with TRBJ2-7; 9 bases fit TRBD1. The ends lost 3 bases at V and 9 bases at J; junction bases unmatched: 3. Germline V lookup: CDR1 SEHNR, CDR2 FQNEAQ (reference sequence). The CDR3 spans 12 residues. CDR3 sequence (DNA): TGTGCCAGCAGCTTCAGGGGACAGGGGCAGTACTTC. Protein: CASSFRGQGQYF.

The chain couples TRBV6-5 to TRBJ2-7, with a possible D match to TRBD2 (6 bases). V was cut by 0 bases and J by 2 bases, with 14 bases left in between. Germline V gene lookup returns CDR1 MNHEY and CDR2 SVGAGI. The CDR3 is 16 amino acids. The DNA for the CDR3 is TGTGCCAGCAGTTACTCCAAGCGGCGGGAACCCTACGAGCAGTACTTC. The encoded protein is CASSYSKRREPYEQYF.

This clone was detected a few times. The chain combines TRBV5-6 with TRBJ2-1; TRBD2 agrees at 9 bases. The V segment lost 4 bases and the J segment 6 bases; nucleotides outside the gene matches: 14. This CDR3 contains 17 residues. Germline CDR1 SGHDT, CDR2 YYEEEE. The CDR3 region is CASSATGVSGRFNEQFF. CDR3 in DNA: TGTGCCAGCAGCGCTACCGGTGTAAGCGGGAGGTTCAATGAGCAGTTCTTC.

The V and J genes are TRBV4-2 and TRBJ2-4; possibly TRBD1 for D (5 bases). V was shortened by 0 bases and J by 0 bases, with 9 bases between the two germline ends. The germline CDR1 and CDR2 sequences are LGHNA and YNFKEQ. The CDR3 loop spans 16 amino acids. The CDR3 spells CASSQDHRSAKNIQYF. CDR3 in DNA: TGTGCCAGCAGCCAAGATCACAGGTCAGCCAAAAACATTCAGTACTTC.

The V and J genes are TRBV7-2 and TRBJ2-7; D gene unclear. The V end was cut by 2 bases, the J end by 0 bases, with 8 bases between. CDR1 is SGHTA, CDR2 FQGNSA, per germline. The CDR3 covers 14 residues. CDR3 amino acids: CASSLQANSYEQYF. The CDR3, as DNA: TGTGCCAGCAGCTTACAAGCGAACTCCTACGAGCAGTACTTC. The full variable domain, its missing parts supplied by reference TRBV7-2 and TRBJ2-7, is GAGVSQSPSNKVTEKGKDVELRCDPISGHTALYWYRQSLGQGLEFLIYFQGNSAPDKSGLPSDRFSAERTGGSVSTLTIQRTQQEDSAVYLCASSLQANSYEQYFGPGTRLTVT.

In this sample, this clone turned up once. The V call is TRBV9, the J call TRBJ2-5, with D perhaps matching TRBD1 (5 bases). The CDR3 is 16 amino acids. Germline CDR1 and CDR2: SGDLS and YYNGEE. V was pared by 0 bases and J by 3 bases, with 15 bases between. CDR3 nucleotides: TGTGCCAGCAGCGTAGACCAAGCGTTAGGGGAAGAGACCCAGTACTTC. Encoded protein: CASSVDQALGEETQYF.

The genes are TRBV28 and TRBJ2-1, with 10 bases that match TRBD2. Germline V gene data show CDR1 as MDHEN and CDR2 as SYDVKM. With 3 bases clipped from V and 7 bases from J, the junction kept 9 bases outside the gene matches. The CDR3 extends over 16 amino acids. This CDR3 reads CASSFSGSGRVNEQFF. DNA for the CDR3: TGTGCCAGCAGTTTCTCTGGGAGCGGGAGGGTAAATGAGCAGTTCTTC.

The rearrangement links TRBV9 to TRBJ1-6; tentative D call: TRBD1 (6 bases). With 0 bases removed from V and 13 bases from J, the gap between germline ends came to 14 bases. This CDR3 has 14 residues. CDR1 SGDLS and CDR2 YYNGEE come from the germline V gene. The CDR3 DNA reads TGTGCCAGCAGCGTAGGGACAGACCCTCGTCCCCTCCACTTT. Its translation: CASSVGTDPRPLHF.